This TCR beta chain was documented in a study of shared clonotypes between healthy human individuals. Across the study: Each donor contributed plates that comprised three CD4 naive, three CD4 memory, two CD8 naive and one CD8 memory. Study-wide results and limits: Among several donors, approximately 4.6% of naive CD4 clonotypes were found in common.

Between the trimmed V and J ends, which lost 4 bases and 5 bases, there was a span of 9 bases. Germline loops: CDR1 LNHDA, CDR2 SQIVND (reference sequence). The CDR3 extends over 13 amino acids. On this clone itself: The antigen is unknown.

Produced via immunoSEQ multiplex PCR; TCRdb's table is partial and in-frame only. This table holds roughly 650,000 clones, 97% found once. Sequencing input: naive CD4+ T cells sorted from blood. Subset of the sample: CD45RA+ positively selected. The chain recombines TRBV19 with TRBJ1-5; D gene ambiguous. This sequence originates from a woman aged 25 to 39 in good health. The CDR3 is CASSKLEDQPQHF. The CDR3 DNA reads as TGTGCCAGTAGTAAGTTGGAGGATCAGCCCCAGCATTTT. The complete variable domain, with remaining parts taken from reference TRBV19 and TRBJ1-5, reads DGGITQSPKYLFRKEGQNVTLSCEQNLNHDAMYWYRQDPGQGLRLIYYSQIVNDFQKGDIAEGYSVSREKKESFPLTVTSAQKNPTAFYLCASSKLEDQPQHFGDGTRLSIL.